This T cell receptor beta chain was sequenced during a study of a mutant IDH1 vaccine in newly diagnosed glioma (dated by TCRdb to the early 2020s). With respect to the entire study: Patients received eight vaccinations in weeks 1, 3, 5, 7, 11, 15, 19 and 23, corresponding to visits V03 through V10. Vaccination began 4-6 weeks after radiotherapy alone, or alongside temozolomide cycles in the chemotherapy-containing groups. Of the roughly 30 treated patients, around 62% were male and about 40% were female, and a mean age of approximately 40 years was recorded. Before enrollment, most patients had been given radiochemotherapy with temozolomide as standard therapy, while the rest had received either radiotherapy alone or temozolomide alone. Peripheral blood samples were drawn at six visits, namely V03 (baseline), V05, V07, V10, V12 and V13. Longitudinal TCRB deep sequencing was done for 25 to 30 treated patients, wherever samples were available for exploratory analyses. Broad study findings and their caveats: The authors noted that analyses of patient blood samples could not be reproduced because of sample limitations. PBMC samples for TCRB deep sequencing were selected based on availability. Pseudoprogression seemed to be unrelated to changes in the top peripheral T cell clonotypes found by TCRB sequencing. Immune responses induced by the vaccine were seen in approximately 93% of patients across multiple MHC alleles.

CDR1 and CDR2, looked up from the germline V gene (reference sequence), are SEHNR and FQNEAQ. V is cut by 5 bases and J by 5 bases, and the space between the germline ends is 9 bases. The CDR3 numbers 13 residues from cysteine through phenylalanine. Only the CDR3 part of the read is kept: 39 bases, read in frame from the first base. The protocol used for the library was the immunoSEQ multiplex PCR assay. Rearranged TCR beta chain sequences were amplified using the hsTCRB Kit according to the manufacturer's protocol. TCRB libraries were sequenced on an Illumina MiSeq. In the source study's methods: Demultiplexing, trimming and gene mapping were performed with the kit vendor's proprietary platform. In its TCRdb copy, this immuneACCESS table keeps in-frame sequences only and misses some clones. Where compared with another copy, unresolved V genes explain less than half of these, and the others have no known cause. That table is the source of V, J and clone size, and D and trimming were worked out from the DNA. This sample comprises 45,000 to 60,000 clones, more than 85% of them detected only once. The top ten constitute 2.4% of the sample.

Comment on this clone: There is no known antigen for this receptor. No quality values exist for individual bases; no much larger clone is one base distant.

Explained via the paper, the time point label denotes: week 11, during vaccination. A 20-mer mutant IDH1 peptide at 300 micrograms in Montanide made up each vaccine dose, which was injected subcutaneously together with topical imiquimod. Newly diagnosed WHO grade 3 or 4 IDH1-mutant astrocytomas showing loss of nuclear ATRX were present in the donors. The samples were drawn from NOA16, a multicentre, single-arm, open-label phase I trial in Germany that tested a mutant IDH1 peptide vaccine in humans for the first time. Genomic DNA for TCRB sequencing was extracted from EDTA blood using the DNeasy Blood and Tissue Kit.

The sequencing here drew on PBMCs, taken from a glioma patient whose treatment included an IDH1 peptide vaccine. Here the chain combines TRBV7-9 and TRBJ1-4, with no D gene named confidently. The TCR comes from a man aged 50-59 years with glioma. The CDR3 here reads CASSHGYNEKLFF. The sequenced DNA is TGTGCCAGCAGCCACGGATACAATGAAAAACTGTTTTTT.